This TCR beta chain was documented in a study of T-cell reconstitution after alpha-beta-depleted transplantation in children. This clonotype has just a few counts. The TCRbeta library incorporated unique molecular identifiers. MiXCR was run by TCRdb on the PCR reads, yielding one entry per CDR3 protein. The data show hundreds of thousands of distinct CDR3 sequences, 12% seen once. Germline V lookup: CDR1 DFQATT, CDR2 SNEGSKA (reference sequence). The CDR3 is made up of 14 amino acids. Trimming removed 7 bases at V and 0 bases at J, with 10 bases between. The receptor's source is a human donor who donated a stem cell graft to a child with acute lymphoblastic leukemia. Sequencing was performed on PBMCs from the stem cell graft donor, taken from the stem cell graft. The chain combines TRBV20-1 with TRBJ1-6; unclear D gene. The CDR3 bases are TGCAGTGTACCGGGTCCCTCCTATAATTCACCCCTCCACTTT. Protein sequence: CSVPGPSYNSPLHF.